Shown below are 17 T cell receptor beta chains from a single sample sequenced in a study of cytomegalovirus exposure and HLA in healthy donors. With 60 Vbeta and 13 Jbeta primers, the PCR was carried out. TCRdb's copy holds only in-frame clones and misses some; the assay was immunoSEQ multiplex PCR. This listing includes around 130,000 clones. What was sequenced was PBMCs. These receptors were collected from a woman aged 40 to 50 in good health and CMV-seronegative.

The V and J genes are TRBV6-1 and TRBJ2-5; tentative D call: TRBD2 (5 bases). The end of the DNA fits TRBJ2-7 better, so the J call may be wrong. Germline CDR1 reads MNHNS; CDR2 reads SASEGT. This CDR3 has 13 residues. The CDR3 loop reads CASSLPGVYEQYF. As DNA, the CDR3 is TGTGCCAGCAGTCTACCCGGGGTCTACGAGCAGTACTTC.

The chain combines TRBV28 with TRBJ2-2; D possibly corresponds to TRBD2 (6 bases). Germline CDR1 MDHEN, CDR2 SYDVKM. Trimming took off 6 bases at V and 4 bases at J, with 18 bases between the two ends. The CDR3 totals 16 residues. DNA of the CDR3: TGTGCCAGCAGCCGTTGGATTCCGGGAGCCACCGGGGAGCTGTTTTTT. Residues: CASSRWIPGATGELFF.

The chain has TRBV5-4 and TRBJ1-6, with 7 positions matching TRBD1. The ends lost 3 bases at V and 9 bases at J; junction bases unmatched: 9. This CDR3 is built from 15 residues. Germline V CDR1 and CDR2: SGHNT, YYREEE (reference sequence). The DNA for the CDR3 is TGTGCCAGCAGCTCTCGGGACAGAAGGATTTCACCCCTCCACTTT. Translated: CASSSRDRRISPLHF.

J is TRBJ1-3 and V is TRBV5-1, with TRBD1 matching over 10 bases. Germline trimming cut 0 bases from V and 4 bases from J; bases unmatched to any gene: 10. CDR1 is SGHRS and CDR2 is YFSETQ in the germline V gene. The CDR3 has 18 amino acids. The CDR3 bases are TGCGCCAGCAGCTTGGCACCGGGACAGGGGCTAAGAGGAAACACCATATATTTT. Residues: CASSLAPGQGLRGNTIYF.

The V call is TRBV2, the J call TRBJ1-1; no reliable D call. This CDR3 has 11 residues. Germline V lookup: CDR1 SNHLY, CDR2 FYNNEI. V was trimmed by 6 bases and J by 6 bases, leaving 8 bases between them. CDR3 residues: CASSGLSEAFF. CDR3 in DNA: TGTGCCAGCAGCGGACTATCTGAAGCTTTCTTT.

V usage is TRBV28 and J usage is TRBJ2-2, with D possibly TRBD2 on 6 matching bases. V lost 5 bases and J 5 bases, leaving 15 bases between the germline ends. The CDR3 covers 15 residues. Germline V gene data show CDR1 as MDHEN and CDR2 as SYDVKM. Here the CDR3 DNA reads TGTGCCAGCAGTCCGGGCGGAGGGAGGACCGGGGAGCTGTTTTTT. This translates into CASSPGGGRTGELFF.

Note on this clone: An end of the junction does not agree with germline; a read error may underlie this. The chain has TRBV7-7 and TRBJ2-1; 7 positions match TRBD1. Germline V gene sequence: CDR1 SSHAT, CDR2 FNYEAQ (reference sequence). This CDR3 is 16 amino acids long. In DNA form, the CDR3 reads TGTGCTAGCAGCCCCGAACCGACAGGGCTGAACAATGTGCAGTTCTTC. Protein: CASSPEPTGLNNVQFF. Full variable domain (missing parts from reference TRBV7-7 and TRBJ2-1): GAGVSQSPRYKVTKRGQDVTLRCDPISSHATLYWYQQALGQGPEFLTYFNYEAQPDKSGLPSDRFSAERPEGSISTLTIQRTEQRDSAMYRCASSPEPTGLNNVQFFGPGTRLTVL.

The gene calls are TRBV5-1 and TRBJ1-3, with D perhaps TRBD1 (5 bases). Trimming left V 4 bases short and J 0 bases short, with 11 bases between. The CDR3 has 15 amino acids. Looked up from germline, CDR1 is SGHRS and CDR2 is YFSETQ. The chain's CDR3 is CASSRVGPSGNTIYF. For the CDR3, the DNA is TGCGCCAGCAGCCGGGTGGGGCCCTCTGGAAACACCATATATTTT.

The rearrangement uses TRBV5-6 and TRBJ1-6; TRBD1 agrees at 7 bases. Germline V CDR1 and CDR2: SGHDT, YYEEEE. J gave up 9 bases and V 1 base, and 13 bases lay outside the gene matches. CDR3 size: 17 residues. CDR3 region: CASSLLSGAGGSSPLHF. DNA for the CDR3: TGTGCCAGCAGCTTGTTATCGGGGGCAGGGGGATCTTCACCCCTCCACTTT.

The J gene is TRBJ1-4, the V gene TRBV13; D unresolved. The CDR3 loop spans 15 amino acids. V lost 4 bases to trimming and J lost 8 bases, with 17 bases between them. Germline CDR1 and CDR2: PRHDT and FYEKMQ (reference sequence). The CDR3 region is CASSSPLEEEEKLFF. The CDR3 DNA reads as TGTGCCAGCAGCTCACCCCTTGAAGAGGAGGAAAAACTGTTTTTT. Drawing the rest from reference TRBV13 and TRBJ1-4, the complete variable domain is AAGVIQSPRHLIKEKRETATLKCYPIPRHDTVYWYQQGPGQDPQFLISFYEKMQSDKGSIPDRFSAQQFSDYHSELNMSSLELGDSALYFCASSSPLEEEEKLFFGSGTQLSVL.

This chain uses TRBV19 with TRBJ2-5; 10 nucleotides agree with TRBD1. The length of the CDR3 is 14 residues. The ends lost 3 bases at V and 4 bases at J; junction bases unmatched: 2. Germline V gives CDR1 LNHDA, CDR2 SQIVND (reference sequence). The chain's CDR3 is CASSIGQGGETQYF. Written as DNA, the CDR3 is TGTGCCAGTAGTATTGGACAGGGGGGAGAGACCCAGTACTTC.

This chain uses TRBV7-9 with TRBJ2-6; D may be TRBD1 (5 bases). From germline, CDR1 is SEHNR and CDR2 FQNEAQ (reference sequence). V was shortened by 4 bases and J by 2 bases, with 12 bases between the two germline ends. This CDR3 has 16 amino acids. The CDR3 sequence: CASSSREATGANVLTF. As DNA, the CDR3 is TGTGCCAGCAGCTCCAGGGAAGCTACTGGGGCCAACGTCCTGACTTTC.

This chain connects TRBV5-4 to TRBJ2-3, with a weak D call TRBD2 (7 bases). In germline, CDR1 is SGHNT, CDR2 YYREEE (reference sequence). V was clipped by 2 bases and J by 5 bases, with 18 bases between them. The CDR3 has 16 amino acids. The CDR3 spells CASSLGGGLRGDTQYF. For the CDR3, the DNA is TGTGCCAGCAGCTTAGGGGGGGGGCTTCGTGGAGATACGCAGTATTTT.

J is TRBJ2-3 and V is TRBV4-3; D might be TRBD2 (6 bases). Germline CDR1 reads LGHNA; CDR2 reads YSLEER. This CDR3 comprises 17 residues. Trimming took 0 bases from V and 0 from J, leaving 13 bases between them. The CDR3 region has the DNA TGCGCCAGCAGCCAAGACCTGAGCGGGCAGAGCACAGATACGCAGTATTTT. Amino acid sequence: CASSQDLSGQSTDTQYF.

The rearrangement links TRBV5-8 to TRBJ1-2; D remains ambiguous. V was pared by 3 bases and J by 1 base, with 16 bases between. Per the germline V gene, CDR1 is SGHTS and CDR2 is YDEGEE. This CDR3 contains 16 residues. CDR3 amino acids: CASSSREGSFNYGYTF. CDR3 DNA sequence: TGTGCCAGCAGCTCCCGGGAGGGAAGCTTTAACTATGGCTACACCTTC.

This chain connects TRBV28 to TRBJ2-3; the D gene is possibly TRBD2 (5 bases). Germline CDR1 and CDR2: MDHEN and SYDVKM. Trimming pared 6 bases from V and 6 bases from J, leaving 13 bases between. The CDR3 loop spans 13 amino acids. The CDR3 is CASSLPGRDTQYF. CDR3 DNA: TGTGCCAGCAGCCTCCCGGGAAGGGATACGCAGTATTTT.

The V gene is TRBV4-3, the J gene TRBJ1-2, with D perhaps matching TRBD1 (6 bases). V lost 0 bases, J lost 10 bases, and 18 bases lay in between. Germline CDR1 and CDR2: LGHNA and YSLEER. The CDR3 has 15 amino acids. For the CDR3, the DNA is TGCGCCAGCAGCCAAGATTCCAGGGGCCTAGTACACTACACCTTC. Amino acid sequence: CASSQDSRGLVHYTF.